Listed below are T cell receptor beta chains from one sample, sequenced in a study of Graves' ophthalmopathy and Graves' hyperthyroidism. TCRdb analysed the multiplex PCR reads with MiXCR anew, one entry per CDR3 protein. The sample lists around 1.1 million distinct CDR3 sequences; about two fifths were seen once. Specimen: peripheral blood or thyroid tissue (not recorded which). All receptors come from an adult man with Graves' hyperthyroidism. Both conserved end residues are part of each CDR3. A D gene is named only where the DNA matches it firmly. Not all rows give a size; the values are once, few, many and, for expanded clones, a class.

>few|TRBD1|TRBJ1-6|TRBV6-6
TGTGCCAGCAGCCCCGGACAGGGAAGGCGGTCACCCCTCCACTTT
CASSPGQGRRSPLHF
>.|.|TRBJ2-6|TRBV10-3
TGTGCCATCATGGGGAACTACGTCCTGACTTTC
CAIMGNYVLTF
>few|.|TRBJ2-1|TRBV7-8
TGTGCCAGCAGCCCTGGCGGGACGGATGAGCAGTTCTTC
CASSPGGTDEQFF
>.|.|TRBJ1-4|TRBV12-3/TRBV12-4
TGTGCCAGCAGAGCAAACCTGGGACAACTTTCCGAAAAACTGTTTTTT
CASRANLGQLSEKLFF
>few|.|TRBJ1-1|TRBV27
TGTGCCAGCAGTCCGGGTGAGGCGCGCACTGAAGCTTTCTTT
CASSPGEARTEAFF
>few|.|TRBJ2-7|TRBV7-9
TGTGCCAGCAGCTTAAGGGAGTCGGGCGAGCAGTACTTC
CASSLRESGEQYF
>many|.|TRBJ2-5|TRBV2
TGTGCCAGCAGCAAACTGGTTCGGGGAGAGACCCAGTACTTC
CASSKLVRGETQYF
>.|.|TRBJ2-7|TRBV7-2
TGTGCCAGCAGCTCCTACCTCTCCACCTACGAGCAGTACTTC
CASSSYLSTYEQYF
>.|TRBD1|TRBJ2-5|TRBV20-1
TGCAGTGCTAGGTACAGGGGGCGAGAGACCCAGTACTTC
CSARYRGRETQYF
>many|.|TRBJ1-3|TRBV5-1
TGCGCCAGCAGCGTAACAGGAGGAAACACCATATATTTT
CASSVTGGNTIYF
>few|.|TRBJ1-1|TRBV2
TGTGCCAGCAGTGAAGTCCATCCGGCGAACACTGAAGCTTTCTTT
CASSEVHPANTEAFF
>.|TRBD1|TRBJ2-5|TRBV19
TGTGCCAGTAGCACCGGGACAGGGACACACAAACAAGAGACCCAGTACTTC
CASSTGTGTHKQETQYF
>many|.|TRBJ1-6|TRBV7-2
TGTGCCAGCAGCTTATCAGGGGCTAGGAATTCACCCCTCCACTTT
CASSLSGARNSPLHF
>.|.|TRBJ2-5|TRBV11-2
TGTGCCAGCAGCTCCCCTTCGGGGCAGGAGACCCAGCACTTC
CASSSPSGQETQHF
>.|.|TRBJ1-3|TRBV20-1
TGCAGTGCTAGAGATTGGGGCACCGGTACGGGAAACACCATATATTTT
CSARDWGTGTGNTIYF
>few|.|TRBJ1-2|TRBV12-3/TRBV12-4
TGTGCCAGCAAAAAAGGAGGGGATCGCTATGGCTACACCTTC
CASKKGGDRYGYTF
>.|.|TRBJ1-1|TRBV19
TGTGCCAGTAACTACCGCGGGGGCCTGAACACTGAAGCTTTCTTT
CASNYRGGLNTEAFF
>many|.|TRBJ2-5|TRBV9
TGTGCCAGCAGCATAGAAATGGCGCAGTTCGAGACCCAGTACTTC
CASSIEMAQFETQYF
>many|.|TRBJ1-5|TRBV7-8
TGTGCCAGCAGCTTAGCCCGGCACCTTAGCAATCAGCCCCAGCATTTT
CASSLARHLSNQPQHF
>.|TRBD2|TRBJ2-7|TRBV10-2
TGTGCCAGCAGTTTAGGGGAGGGCCAGTGGTACGAGCAGTACTTC
CASSLGEGQWYEQYF
>.|TRBD2|TRBJ2-7|TRBV7-2
TGTGCCAGCAGCTTATATGGACTAGCGGGCACCTACGAGCAGTACTTC
CASSLYGLAGTYEQYF
>few|.|TRBJ1-6|TRBV5-6
TGTGCCAGCAGCTTGCCTGCGAATTCACCCCTCCACTTT
CASSLPANSPLHF
>.|TRBD2|TRBJ2-2|TRBV9
TGTGCCAGCAGCGACCCCTTTAGCGGGAGTGTGGACACCGGGGAGCTGTTTTTT
CASSDPFSGSVDTGELFF
>few|TRBD1|TRBJ1-5|TRBV30
TGTGCCTGGAGAGGACAGGGCAATCAGCCCCAGCATTTT
CAWRGQGNQPQHF
>.|TRBD1|TRBJ2-7|TRBV5-1
TGCGCCAGCAGCATCCAACAGGGGGTACGGGAGCAGTACTTC
CASSIQQGVREQYF
>many|.|TRBJ1-1|TRBV7-6
TGTGCCAGCAGCTTTGCCAGAAACACTGAAGCTTTCTTT
CASSFARNTEAFF
>many|.|TRBJ1-5|TRBV7-9
TGTGCCAGTCAGCAGAGTAGCAATCAGCCCCAGCATTTT
CASQQSSNQPQHF